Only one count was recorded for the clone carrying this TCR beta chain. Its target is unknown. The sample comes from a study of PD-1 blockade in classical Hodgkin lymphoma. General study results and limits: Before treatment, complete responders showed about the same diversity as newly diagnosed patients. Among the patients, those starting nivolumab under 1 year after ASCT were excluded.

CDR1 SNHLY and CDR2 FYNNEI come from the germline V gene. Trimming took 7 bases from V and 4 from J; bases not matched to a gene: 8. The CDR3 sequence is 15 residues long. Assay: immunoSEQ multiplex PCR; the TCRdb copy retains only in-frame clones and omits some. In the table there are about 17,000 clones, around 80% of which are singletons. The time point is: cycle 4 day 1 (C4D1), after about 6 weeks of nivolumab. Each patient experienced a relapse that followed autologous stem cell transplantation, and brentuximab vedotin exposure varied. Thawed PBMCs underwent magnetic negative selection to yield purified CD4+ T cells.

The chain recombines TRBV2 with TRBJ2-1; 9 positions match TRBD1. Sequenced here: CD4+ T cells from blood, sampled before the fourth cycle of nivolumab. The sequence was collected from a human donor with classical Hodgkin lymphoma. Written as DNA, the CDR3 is TGTGCCAGCAAGTCAAGAGGACAGGGGTACAATGAGCAGTTCTTC. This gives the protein CASKSRGQGYNEQFF.